Sequencing of this T cell receptor beta chain was carried out in a study of blood T cell repertoires in COVID-19. Germline V CDR1 and CDR2: SGHTA, FQGNSA. With 3 bases clipped from V and 3 bases from J, the junction kept 8 bases outside the gene matches. The CDR3 consists of 16 residues. Clones were read by immunoSEQ multiplex PCR, and TCRdb kept only the in-frame ones, dropping some. The sample shows over 200,000 clones, about 87% of them seen only once. The count of this clone is one. This clonotype was sampled from a man aged 25 to 45 with COVID-19, enrolled during active disease. Material: peripheral blood. The chain has TRBV7-2 and TRBJ1-2, with TRBD1 identical over 9 bases. CDR3 sequence (DNA): TGTGCCAGCAGCTTTCCCGGGACAGGGTGGGACTATGGCTACACCTTC. It codes for CASSFPGTGWDYGYTF.